The 23 T cell receptor beta chains reported below all come from one sample, sequenced in a study of shared clonotypes between healthy human individuals. The repertoire was sequenced with immunoSEQ multiplex PCR; TCRdb's copy has only in-frame clones and lacks some. The data hold a few million clones, with around 90% observed a single time. The sample comprised naive CD4+ T cells sorted from blood. The subset was: CD45RA+ positively selected. The receptor set was obtained from a man aged 18 to 30 in good health.

The rearrangement joins TRBV5-1 to TRBJ2-3; TRBD1 agrees at 11 bases. This CDR3 comprises 16 residues. Trimming at V came to 4 bases and at J to 3 bases, leaving 7 bases not matched to a gene. Germline V lookup: CDR1 SGHRS, CDR2 YFSETQ. The DNA for the CDR3 is TGCGCCAGCAGCCCCGGGACAGGGGGGGGAACAGATACGCAGTATTTT. It yields the protein CASSPGTGGGTDTQYF.

The V call is TRBV6-1, the J call TRBJ1-2, with 9 bases fitting TRBD1. J gave up 2 bases and V 10 bases, and 8 bases lay outside the gene matches. The CDR3 has 14 amino acids. From germline, CDR1 is MNHNS and CDR2 SASEGT. The CDR3, as DNA: TGTGCCACAGACGCCGGGACAGGGAACTATGGCTACACCTTC. Protein product: CATDAGTGNYGYTF.

This clone was found once. This chain uses TRBV18 with TRBJ2-5; D perhaps matches TRBD2 (6 bases). The CDR3 totals 13 residues. Trimming took off 4 bases at V and 4 bases at J, with 10 bases between the two ends. Germline V gene lookup returns CDR1 KGHSH and CDR2 LQKENI. CDR3 DNA: TGTGCCAGCTCACTTCGGGAGTCAGAGACCCAGTACTTC. Amino acid sequence: CASSLRESETQYF.

The chain carries TRBV9 and TRBJ2-7; 7 nucleotides match TRBD1. Trimming cost V 0 bases and J 6 bases; bases outside gene matches: 15. The length of the CDR3 is 17 residues. CDR1 and CDR2 from the germline V gene are SGDLS and YYNGEE. The CDR3 is CASSVGLQGTAASEQYF. The CDR3 coding sequence is TGTGCCAGCAGCGTAGGCCTACAGGGGACCGCTGCTAGCGAGCAGTACTTC.

The chain employs TRBV6-1 and TRBJ1-5; the D is unclear. CDR1 and CDR2 from the germline V gene are MNHNS and SASEGT. Trimming shortened V by 8 bases and J by 5 bases, and 13 bases separated the two germline ends. The CDR3 loop spans 13 amino acids. In nucleotides, the CDR3 is TGTGCCAGCCGACCCTGGAACTATCAGCCCCAGCATTTT. As protein: CASRPWNYQPQHF.

The chain is built from TRBV12-5 and TRBJ2-2; D may be TRBD2 (7 bases). CDR1 and CDR2 (germline): LGHNT, FRNRAP. The CDR3 runs to 17 residues. Trimming took off 0 bases at V and 4 bases at J, with 15 bases between the two ends. In DNA form, the CDR3 reads TGTGCTAGTGGTTTGGTCGGGGGGCCCAACCCCACCGGGGAGCTGTTTTTT. It specifies CASGLVGGPNPTGELFF.

The chain joins TRBV4-3 to TRBJ2-1; 8 nucleotides agree with TRBD2. V dropped 0 bases and J dropped 6; count of bases not matched to a gene: 4. Germline CDR1 and CDR2: LGHNA and YSLEER. CDR3 length: 15 amino acids. The CDR3 sequence: CASSQDGTRPNEQFF. As DNA, the CDR3 is TGCGCCAGCAGCCAAGATGGGACTAGGCCCAATGAGCAGTTCTTC.

J is TRBJ2-7 and V is TRBV11-3; 9 bases agree with TRBD1. V shed 4 bases, J shed 3 bases, and the junction held 7 bases outside the gene matches. CDR3 length: 15 residues. CDR1 is SGHNT and CDR2 is YENEEA in the germline V gene. The CDR3 nucleotides are TGTGCCAGCAGCTCCCTCCCGGGACAGGGCTACGAGCAGTACTTC. Translated: CASSSLPGQGYEQYF.

The chain recombines TRBV5-1 with TRBJ1-5, with D maybe TRBD1 (5 bases). CDR3 length: 20 residues. Germline V lookup: CDR1 SGHRS, CDR2 YFSETQ. The V end was cut by 0 bases, the J end by 0 bases, with 22 bases between. This CDR3 reads CASSLVDSALITYSNQPQHF. The CDR3 DNA reads as TGCGCCAGCAGCTTGGTAGACAGTGCCCTAATCACCTATAGCAATCAGCCCCAGCATTTT.

Notes on this clone: Other DNA sequences in this sample translate to the same CDR3. V and J are TRBV25-1 and TRBJ2-5; no definite D call. V was cut by 2 bases and J by 2 bases, with 6 bases left in between. The CDR3 covers 13 residues. Germline CDR1 MGHDK, CDR2 SYGVNS. CDR3 DNA sequence: TGTGCCAGCAGTGAACCGAATCAAGAGACCCAGTACTTC. Translated, it gives CASSEPNQETQYF.

This chain connects TRBV29-1 to TRBJ2-2, with TRBD1 as a possible D gene (5 bases). V was pared by 4 bases and J by 4 bases, with 7 bases between. The CDR3 is 12 amino acids. In germline, CDR1 is SQVTM, CDR2 ANQGSEA. The chain's CDR3 is CSVARGTGELFF. Here the CDR3 DNA reads TGCAGCGTTGCTAGGGGCACCGGGGAGCTGTTTTTT.

The genes are TRBV11-2 and TRBJ2-1; TRBD1 agrees at 10 bases. Trimming at V came to 5 bases and at J to 4 bases, leaving 5 bases not matched to a gene. CDR3 length equals 15 residues. Germline CDR1 and CDR2: SGHAT and FQNNGV. The CDR3 DNA is TGTGCCAGCAGCCTGGACAGGGGGGCTTACAATGAGCAGTTCTTC. It translates to CASSLDRGAYNEQFF. Supplemented by reference TRBV11-2 and TRBJ2-1, the full variable domain reads EAGVAQSPRYKIIEKRQSVAFWCNPISGHATLYWYQQILGQGPKLLIQFQNNGVVDDSQLPKDRFSAERLKGVDSTLKIQPAKLEDSAVYLCASSLDRGAYNEQFFGPGTRLTVL.

The chain uses TRBV28 and TRBJ1-4; D is possibly TRBD1 (6 bases). Trimming removed 2 bases from V and 7 bases from J, with 11 bases in between. This CDR3 region has 14 residues. Germline V lookup: CDR1 MDHEN, CDR2 SYDVKM. In nucleotides, the CDR3 is TGTGCCAGCAGTTTAACAGGGATGGCTGAAAAACTGTTTTTT. This sequence encodes CASSLTGMAEKLFF.

The chain recombines TRBV2 with TRBJ1-1; possibly TRBD1 for D (5 bases). From germline, CDR1 is SNHLY and CDR2 FYNNEI. V was pared by 3 bases and J by 4 bases, with 15 bases between. This CDR3 is built from 15 residues. CDR3 sequence: CASSDEGPDRTEAFF. The CDR3 nucleotides read TGTGCCAGCAGTGATGAGGGACCGGACCGCACTGAAGCTTTCTTT.

The chain recombines TRBV25-1 with TRBJ2-2; maybe TRBD1 (5 bases). The V gene lost 3 bases and the J gene lost 6 bases, with 14 bases spanning the gap. Germline V gene sequence: CDR1 MGHDK, CDR2 SYGVNS. The CDR3 runs 15 residues. CDR3 sequence: CASSEGQGASGELFF. The CDR3 DNA follows: TGTGCCAGCAGTGAGGGGCAAGGGGCGTCCGGGGAGCTGTTTTTT.

This sequence joins TRBV2 and TRBJ1-1; 8 nucleotides match TRBD1. This CDR3 is 16 amino acids long. Trimming cost V 4 bases and J 4 bases; bases outside gene matches: 11. In germline, CDR1 is SNHLY, CDR2 FYNNEI. The CDR3 DNA reads TGTGCCAGCAGTGCGGACAGGGCAGGGGCCGGCACTGAAGCTTTCTTT. Its translation is CASSADRAGAGTEAFF.

The genes are TRBV5-1 and TRBJ2-2; D is perhaps TRBD1 (6 bases). V was trimmed by 5 bases and J by 4 bases, leaving 12 bases between them. Per the germline V gene, CDR1 is SGHRS and CDR2 is YFSETQ. The CDR3 spans 14 residues. The CDR3 coding sequence is TGCGCCAGCAGGGTCCAAGGGGGCACCGGGGAGCTGTTTTTT. Translating it yields CASRVQGGTGELFF.

V gene TRBV10-2 combines with J gene TRBJ2-7, with 9 nucleotides matching TRBD1. From germline, CDR1 is WSHSY and CDR2 SAAADI. The CDR3 is 16 residues long. V gave up 5 bases and J gave up 0 bases; unmatched junction bases: 8. The CDR3 nucleotides read TGCGCCAGCAGTTCCGGTTGGACAGGGGCCTCCTACGAGCAGTACTTC. Translated: CASSSGWTGASYEQYF.

The genes are TRBV6-6 and TRBJ1-5; the match to TRBD1 covers 9 bases. The ends lost 4 bases at V and 0 bases at J; junction bases unmatched: 4. The CDR3 extends over 16 amino acids. The germline V gene has CDR1 MNHNY and CDR2 SVGAGI (reference sequence). CDR3 in DNA: TGTGCCAGCAGTTGGCCGGGACAGGGTAGCAATCAGCCCCAGCATTTT. It codes for CASSWPGQGSNQPQHF.

This clone was detected once. This rearrangement joins TRBV11-2 to TRBJ2-7; tentative D call: TRBD1 (5 bases). Germline values: CDR1 SGHAT, CDR2 FQNNGV. Deletions cut 4 bases from V and 2 bases from J, with 18 bases between. The CDR3 runs to 16 residues. The CDR3 bases are TGTGCCAGCAGCTCTCGCCCTGGGGCGCCGGCCTACGAGCAGTACTTC. This sequence encodes CASSSRPGAPAYEQYF. The complete variable domain, with remaining parts taken from reference TRBV11-2 and TRBJ2-7, reads EAGVAQSPRYKIIEKRQSVAFWCNPISGHATLYWYQQILGQGPKLLIQFQNNGVVDDSQLPKDRFSAERLKGVDSTLKIQPAKLEDSAVYLCASSSRPGAPAYEQYFGPGTRLTVT.

Only a few counts were recorded for this clone. V gene TRBV7-6 combines with J gene TRBJ1-1; D remains unclear. V was shortened by 4 bases and J by 4 bases, with 13 bases between the two germline ends. The CDR3 covers 14 residues. CDR1 is SGHVS, CDR2 FNYEAQ, per germline. This CDR3 is CASSSEGWATEAFF. CDR3 bases: TGTGCCAGCAGCTCCGAGGGCTGGGCCACTGAAGCTTTCTTT.

This clone was seen only a few times. The DNA of the CDR3 is TGTGCCAGCAGCCGCCGGCCAGGCGACACTGAAGCTTTCTTT. Its translation: CASSRRPGDTEAFF. The chain has TRBV6-4 and TRBJ1-1; no reliable D call. The V and J ends lost 6 bases and 3 bases respectively, with 14 bases between them. This CDR3 is built from 14 residues. From germline, CDR1 is MRHNA and CDR2 SNTAGT.

This chain connects TRBV28 to TRBJ1-5; 7 positions agree with TRBD1. The CDR3 has 18 residues. J was trimmed by 4 bases and V by 2 bases; bases with no gene match: 14. CDR1 and CDR2 (germline): MDHEN, SYDVKM. The CDR3 reads CASSLGLRQGPGNQPQHF. CDR3 DNA: TGTGCCAGCAGTTTAGGTCTTAGACAGGGACCAGGGAATCAGCCCCAGCATTTT.